This T cell receptor beta chain stems from a study of T cell changes during pregnancy in multiple sclerosis. Germline V gene data show CDR1 as SGHAT and CDR2 as FQNNGV. The V end lost 5 bases, the J end lost 1 base, and 14 bases lay between the germline ends. This CDR3 comprises 15 residues. This table comes from immunoSEQ multiplex PCR, and its TCRdb copy is limited to in-frame clones, with some not included. The profile shows around 43,000 clones, roughly 89% of them singletons. J is TRBJ1-1 and V is TRBV11-2; the D gene is possibly TRBD1 (5 bases). The sample consisted of CD4+ T cells from peripheral blood mononuclear cells, taken in the first trimester of pregnancy. This clonotype originated in a female donor with multiple sclerosis, enrolled in a pregnancy study. The CDR3 loop is CASSLFGGGNTEAFF. The CDR3 DNA reads TGTGCCAGCAGCCTCTTTGGGGGGGGGAACACTGAAGCTTTCTTT. Drawing the rest from reference TRBV11-2 and TRBJ1-1, the complete variable domain is EAGVAQSPRYKIIEKRQSVAFWCNPISGHATLYWYQQILGQGPKLLIQFQNNGVVDDSQLPKDRFSAERLKGVDSTLKIQPAKLEDSAVYLCASSLFGGGNTEAFFGQGTRLTVV.